These 27 T cell receptor beta chains were all obtained from the same sample, sequenced in a study of molecular identifiers for immune sequencing clone quantification. TCRdb independently ran MiXCR on the PCR reads; one entry per CDR3 protein. The table has under 800,000 distinct CDR3 sequences, about 25% seen once. Sequencing was carried out using naive CD8+ T cells from blood, with Jurkat cell RNA spiked in. Subset given: FACS-sorted CD8+CD4-CCR7+CD45RA+ naive T cells. The receptors originated from a human donor in good health. Some libraries in this study had Jurkat cell RNA spiked in.

V and J are TRBV12-3 or TRBV12-4 and TRBJ2-1, with D perhaps being TRBD1 or TRBD2 (7 bases each). This CDR3 region has 13 residues. Trimming removed 8 bases at V and 8 bases at J, with 16 bases between. This CDR3 reads CASAGQGGDEQFF. CDR3 in DNA: TGTGCCAGCGCGGGGCAGGGGGGGGATGAGCAGTTCTTC.

The CDR3: CATGTGNTEAFF. CDR3 DNA: TGTGCCACAGGGACAGGGAACACTGAAGCTTTCTTT. The chain links TRBV19 to TRBJ1-1, with 8 bases that match TRBD1. Trimming took 10 bases from V and 1 from J; bases not matched to a gene: 2. The V gene's germline CDR1 is LNHDA and CDR2 SQIVND (reference sequence). This CDR3 has 12 amino acids.

V gene TRBV11-2 combines with J gene TRBJ2-7, with D possibly TRBD2 on 5 matching bases. V dropped 0 bases and J dropped 1 base, with 10 bases sitting between them. Germline CDR1 and CDR2: SGHAT and FQNNGV. The CDR3 runs 15 residues. The CDR3 DNA follows: TGTGCCAGCAGCTTAGATCCCGAGGGTTCCTACGAGCAGTACTTC. Translating it yields CASSLDPEGSYEQYF. Looking up the rest from reference TRBV11-2 and TRBJ2-7 gives the full variable domain: EAGVAQSPRYKIIEKRQSVAFWCNPISGHATLYWYQQILGQGPKLLIQFQNNGVVDDSQLPKDRFSAERLKGVDSTLKIQPAKLEDSAVYLCASSLDPEGSYEQYFGPGTRLTVT.

This clonotype showed up many times. The chain joins TRBV4-2 to TRBJ2-7, with unresolved D. This CDR3 has 13 amino acids. V lost 0 bases and J 6 bases, leaving 9 bases between the germline ends. Germline V gene data show CDR1 as LGHNA and CDR2 as YNFKEQ. CDR3 loop: CASSQEKSVEQYF. Here the CDR3 DNA reads TGTGCCAGCAGCCAAGAGAAGTCAGTCGAGCAGTACTTC.

The V gene is TRBV27, the J gene TRBJ2-6, with a tentative D call TRBD1 (6 bases). The V end lost 8 bases, the J end lost 7 bases, and 21 bases lay between the germline ends. There are 16 residues in the CDR3. Germline V gene lookup returns CDR1 MNHEY and CDR2 SMNVEV (reference sequence). The CDR3, as DNA: TGTGCCAGCGGTCGGACAGCTGGGGCCTTAGCCAACGTCCTGACTTTC. It translates to CASGRTAGALANVLTF.

The rearrangement links TRBV19 to TRBJ1-5; a possible D gene is TRBD1 (6 bases). Per the germline V gene, CDR1 is LNHDA and CDR2 is SQIVND (reference sequence). V lost 4 bases, J lost 2 bases, and 12 bases lay in between. The CDR3 covers 15 residues. This chain's CDR3 is CASSTWAGGNQPQHF. CDR3 bases: TGTGCCAGTAGTACCTGGGCAGGGGGCAATCAGCCCCAGCATTTT.

Note on this clonotype: At one end the junction does not follow the germline gene, possibly because of a read error. V and J are TRBV27 and TRBJ1-4; D is unclear. Germline-derived CDR1 and CDR2 are MNHEY and SMNVEV (reference sequence). CDR3 size: 13 residues. CDR3 coding DNA: TGTGCCAGCTCCTATTTAGACAATGGAAAACTGTTTTTT. Protein sequence: CASSYLDNGKLFF. The variable domain in full, completed from reference TRBV27 and TRBJ1-4, reads EAQVTQNPRYLITVTGKKLTVTCSQNMNHEYMSWYRQDPGLGLRQIYYSMNVEVTDKGDVPEGYKVSRKEKRNFPLILESPSPNQTSLYFCASSYLDNGKLFFGSGTQLSVL.

Worth noting for this clonotype: A much larger clone lies a single base off, so this may be a read error. The DNA is omitted, as the CDR3 cannot be located on it reliably, and the CDR3 follows TCRdb's listing. The V call is TRBV29-1, the J call TRBJ2-6; TRBD1 is taken as the D call from the table, unchecked against the DNA. The CDR3 is 13 amino acids in total, end residues counted. The V gene's germline CDR1 is SQVTM and CDR2 ANQGSEA. The CDR3 is CSVVGAGANVPTF.

This sequence joins TRBV4-3 and TRBJ2-1; D might be TRBD1 or TRBD2, each matching 5 bases. The CDR3 consists of 15 residues. Germline-derived CDR1 and CDR2 are LGHNA and YSLEER. V lost 3 bases and J 11 bases, leaving 20 bases between the germline ends. The CDR3 loop is CASSQDEGSFNKQFF. CDR3 sequence (DNA): TGCGCCAGCAGCCAGGATGAGGGGTCCTTTAATAAGCAGTTCTTC.

This clonotype was counted only a few times. The chain recombines TRBV19 with TRBJ1-1; 9 bases map to TRBD1. CDR3 length equals 14 residues. The V and J ends lost 3 bases and 5 bases, in that order; junction bases with no gene match: 4. CDR1 and CDR2 (germline): LNHDA, SQIVND (reference sequence). The CDR3 reads CASSITGGATEAFF. CDR3 DNA sequence: TGTGCCAGTAGTATTACAGGGGGCGCGACTGAAGCTTTCTTT.

As for this clonotype: Likely a read error: the CDR3 ends without its conserved phenylalanine or tryptophan. CDR3 sequence (DNA): TGCGCCAGCAGCTTGGGGACAGACTACGAGCAGTACCTC. Protein: CASSLGTDYEQYL. This rearrangement joins TRBV5-1 to TRBJ2-7; D is perhaps TRBD1 (6 bases). The CDR3 loop spans 13 amino acids. The V gene's germline CDR1 is SGHRS and CDR2 YFSETQ. The V and J ends lost 0 bases and 3 bases respectively, with 7 bases between them.

In the case of this clonotype: A much larger clone lies a single base off, so this may be a read error. Since the CDR3 does not end with the conserved phenylalanine or tryptophan, this likely comes from a read error. The J gene is TRBJ2-7, the V gene TRBV7-2, with D perhaps TRBD1 (7 bases). CDR3 length: 17 amino acids. Between the trimmed V and J ends, which lost 5 bases and 4 bases, there was a span of 24 bases. Germline CDR1 SGHTA, CDR2 FQGNSA. CDR3 DNA sequence: TGTGCCAGCAGCCTCCCCGGGGCAGGGGGGATTGGGTACGAGCAGTACCTC. Encoded protein: CASSLPGAGGIGYEQYL.

For this clonotype: An end of the junction differs from the germline gene, which may be a read error. The V and J genes are TRBV7-7 and TRBJ2-5; 7 nucleotides match TRBD2. Germline-derived CDR1 and CDR2 are SSHAT and FNYEAQ (reference sequence). The CDR3 consists of 15 residues. This CDR3 is CASSLGGGGQETQYF. The CDR3 DNA follows: TGTGCTAGCAGCTTAGGCGGCGGGGGTCAAGAGACCCAGTACTTC.

J is TRBJ1-1 and V is TRBV30; D is ambiguous. This CDR3 spans 13 amino acids. Trimming took 0 bases from V and 0 from J, leaving 5 bases between them. Germline V gene lookup returns CDR1 GTSNPN and CDR2 SVGIG (reference sequence). As DNA, the CDR3 is TGTGCCTGGAGTGTAATGGTGAACACTGAAGCTTTCTTT. Protein sequence: CAWSVMVNTEAFF. The entire variable domain, with the rest obtained from reference TRBV30 and TRBJ1-1, is as follows: SQTIHQWPATLVQPVGSPLSLECTVEGTSNPNLYWYRQAAGRGLQLLFYSVGIGQISSEVPQNLSASRPQDRQFILSSKKLLLSDSGFYLCAWSVMVNTEAFFGQGTRLTVV.

The sample holds many counts of this clonotype. The chain has TRBV27 and TRBJ2-7, with D tentatively TRBD1 (7 bases). The germline gives CDR1 MNHEY, CDR2 SMNVEV (reference sequence). The CDR3 is 17 amino acids. V was pared by 2 bases and J by 7 bases, with 24 bases between. The CDR3 DNA follows: TGTGCCAGCAGTTTAGTTGGTGTAAGGACAGGAGGGCGAGAGCAGTACTTC. Amino acids: CASSLVGVRTGGREQYF.

This clonotype was recorded at least ten times. The rearrangement links TRBV11-2 to TRBJ2-1; D gene unclear. Trimming removed 3 bases from V and 8 bases from J, with 8 bases in between. Per germline, CDR1 SGHAT and CDR2 FQNNGV. This CDR3 region has 12 residues. The CDR3 nucleotides read TGTGCCAGCAGCTTTTGGGGTCATGAGCAGTTCTTC. Its translation is CASSFWGHEQFF.

This clonotype was counted only a few times. The chain couples TRBV27 to TRBJ2-1, with D perhaps TRBD1 (6 bases). Looked up from germline, CDR1 is MNHEY and CDR2 is SMNVEV (reference sequence). V dropped 6 bases and J dropped 0 bases, with 18 bases sitting between them. The CDR3 has 17 residues. The CDR3, as DNA: TGTGCCAGCAGCTCGTTGTGGACAGTTCCCTCCTACAATGAGCAGTTCTTC. This sequence encodes CASSSLWTVPSYNEQFF.

Ten or more counts support this clonotype. The chain carries TRBV10-3 and TRBJ2-7; D is ambiguous. The CDR3 has 13 residues. Germline CDR1 and CDR2: ENHRY and SYGVKD. V lost 0 bases and J 7 bases, leaving 10 bases between the germline ends. CDR3 sequence: CAISESLTGEQYF. DNA of the CDR3: TGTGCCATCAGTGAGTCGCTGACGGGTGAGCAGTACTTC.

In this sample, this clonotype turned up a few times. The gene calls are TRBV2 and TRBJ2-5; 8 bases are shared with TRBD2. V lost 0 bases to trimming and J lost 5 bases; unmatched junction nucleotides: 8. This CDR3 is 16 amino acids long. From germline, CDR1 is SNHLY and CDR2 FYNNEI. The DNA for the CDR3 is TGTGCCAGCAGTGAAGCCAGTAGCGGGGTCGACGAGACCCAGTACTTC. Translating it yields CASSEASSGVDETQYF.

This clonotype was counted at least ten times. The chain uses TRBV30 and TRBJ2-7; D may be TRBD1 (5 bases). Trimming took off 2 bases at V and 2 bases at J, with 7 bases between the two ends. The CDR3 length is 12 residues. The germline V gene has CDR1 GTSNPN and CDR2 SVGIG (reference sequence). The CDR3 reads CAWSPGTYEQYF. CDR3 bases: TGTGCCTGGAGTCCAGGGACCTACGAGCAGTACTTC.

The table lists this clonotype with a few counts. The chain is built from TRBV10-1 and TRBJ1-1; no clear D. Trimming took 0 bases from V and 7 from J, leaving 12 bases between them. The germline V gene has CDR1 WNHNN and CDR2 SYGVQD (reference sequence). This CDR3 spans 14 amino acids. The chain's CDR3 is CASSESSLAGEAFF. Written as DNA, the CDR3 is TGCGCCAGCAGTGAGTCGAGTTTGGCAGGTGAAGCTTTCTTT.

This clonotype was found once. A much more abundant neighbour one base away suggests this may be a read error. V usage is TRBV12-5 and J usage is TRBJ2-4; TRBD1 might be the D (6 bases). The CDR3 has 21 amino acids. CDR1 and CDR2 from the germline V gene are LGHNT and FRNRAP. In DNA form, the CDR3 reads TGTGCTAGTGGTTTGGTACTTGGACAGAACTACTTCCCTCTAGCCAAAAACATTCAGCACTTC. Translated, it gives CASGLVLGQNYFPLAKNIQHF.

This clonotype has ten or more counts. The CDR3 protein is CASSAWTGVVQETQYF. The CDR3 coding sequence is TGCGCCAGCAGTGCTTGGACAGGGGTGGTCCAAGAGACCCAGTACTTC. The chain is built from TRBV4-3 and TRBJ2-5, with 9 bases fitting TRBD1. CDR3 length: 16 residues. V gave up 6 bases and J gave up 1 base; unmatched junction bases: 9. The germline gives CDR1 LGHNA, CDR2 YSLEER.

About this clonotype: A much larger clone sits a single nucleotide away, making a read error possible. Because it lacks the conserved phenylalanine or tryptophan at the end, this CDR3 is likely a read error. The chain combines TRBV29-1 with TRBJ1-1; no clear D gene. CDR1 is SQVTM, CDR2 ANQGSEA, per germline. The CDR3 is 11 residues long. Between the trimmed V and J ends, which lost 1 base and 11 bases, there was a span of 11 bases. CDR3: CSVEGAPQAFL. For the CDR3, the DNA is TGCAGCGTTGAAGGAGCCCCCCAGGCTTTCTTA.

The rearrangement links TRBV10-3 to TRBJ2-5; D is perhaps TRBD1 (5 bases). V was clipped by 2 bases and J by 2 bases, with 15 bases between them. The length of the CDR3 is 16 residues. In germline, CDR1 is ENHRY, CDR2 SYGVKD. CDR3 region: CAISEAKTELQETQYF. Written as DNA, the CDR3 is TGTGCCATCAGTGAGGCAAAGACAGAGCTACAAGAGACCCAGTACTTC.

A remark on this clonotype: It may be a read error: a sequence one base away is much more abundant. This chain uses TRBV5-8 with TRBJ2-5, with 7 bases aligning to TRBD1. The germline gives CDR1 SGHTS, CDR2 YDEGEE. The CDR3 has 17 amino acids. Unmatched junction bases numbered 19, after V lost 9 bases and J lost 2 bases. Here the CDR3 reads CAKSFTYGTAFQETQYF. The CDR3 DNA sequence: TGTGCCAAAAGCTTTACGTACGGGACAGCCTTTCAAGAGACCCAGTACTTC.

CDR3 loop: CARVIALSSYEQYF. In nucleotides, the CDR3 is TGTGCCAGAGTGATAGCCTTAAGCTCCTACGAGCAGTACTTC. V gene TRBV9 combines with J gene TRBJ2-7; no definite D call. V was trimmed by 8 bases and J by 0 bases, leaving 15 bases between them. This CDR3 has 14 amino acids. Germline-derived CDR1 and CDR2 are SGDLS and YYNGEE.